The 19 T cell receptor beta chains reported below all come from one sample, sequenced in a study of T cells after yellow fever vaccination. MiXCR was run by TCRdb on the 5' RACE reads, yielding one entry per CDR3 protein. The repertoire consists of under 700,000 distinct CDR3 sequences, with 17% occurring once and the leading ten covering 17%. Sequenced here: PBMCs, sampled more than 4 days after the first yellow fever vaccination. The origin of the receptors is a man between 18 and 35 years old who received the YFV17D yellow fever vaccine.

The V gene is TRBV5-1, the J gene TRBJ2-3; TRBD2 matches at 8 bases. The CDR3 loop spans 16 amino acids. In germline, CDR1 is SGHRS, CDR2 YFSETQ. The J segment lost 2 bases and the V segment lost 0 bases, leaving 5 bases of the junction unmatched. The CDR3 DNA is TGCGCCAGCAGCTTGGGTACGCGGGGGGACACAGATACGCAGTATTTT. This codes for CASSLGTRGDTDTQYF. Full variable domain (missing parts from reference TRBV5-1 and TRBJ2-3): KAGVTQTPRYLIKTRGQQVTLSCSPISGHRSVSWYQQTPGQGLQFLFEYFSETQRNKGNFPGRFSGRQFSNSRSEMNVSTLELGDSALYLCASSLGTRGDTDTQYFGPGTRLTVL.

This clonotype has just a few counts. The chain carries TRBV12-3 or TRBV12-4 and TRBJ1-4; 7 nucleotides align to TRBD1. V trimming: 6 bases; J trimming: 4 bases; junction bases outside the gene matches: 2. This CDR3 comprises 13 residues. CDR3 DNA: TGTGCCAGCAGGGACAGGAATAATGAAAAACTGTTTTTT. It codes for CASRDRNNEKLFF.

This clonotype was counted ten times or more. The chain uses TRBV7-2 and TRBJ2-7; 9 positions agree with TRBD1. The germline CDR1 and CDR2 sequences are SGHTA and FQGNSA. The CDR3 extends over 13 amino acids. J was trimmed by 4 bases and V by 5 bases; bases with no gene match: 3. The CDR3 loop is CASSRDRVYEQYF. In DNA form, the CDR3 reads TGTGCCAGCAGCCGGGACAGGGTATACGAGCAGTACTTC.

This clonotype was observed a few times. V and J are TRBV5-1 and TRBJ2-5; 11 bases match TRBD2. The CDR3 is 16 residues long. Germline V gene lookup returns CDR1 SGHRS and CDR2 YFSETQ. The V gene end was trimmed by 2 bases and the J gene end by 1 base; junction bases not matched to a gene: 4. The DNA of the CDR3 is TGCGCCAGCAGCTTTAGCGGGGGGGAACTCCAAGAGACCCAGTACTTC. It encodes CASSFSGGELQETQYF.

This clonotype turned up a few times. Here the CDR3 reads CASSLMGAVNSPLHF. The CDR3 nucleotides are TGCGCCAGCAGCTTGATGGGTGCAGTGAATTCACCCCTCCACTTT. This rearrangement joins TRBV5-1 to TRBJ1-6; no definite D call. CDR1 is SGHRS and CDR2 is YFSETQ in the germline V gene. V was clipped by 1 base and J by 7 bases, with 12 bases between them. The CDR3 is made up of 15 amino acids.

This clonotype has only a few counts. The chain has TRBV5-4 and TRBJ2-7; 9 bases are shared with TRBD1. V lost 5 bases and J lost 5; bases outside the gene matches: 5. Germline-derived CDR1 and CDR2 are SGHNT and YYREEE (reference sequence). The CDR3 runs 13 residues. The CDR3 coding sequence is TGTGCCAGCAGACAACAGGGGGCGGACGAGCAGTACGTC. Its translation is CASRQQGADEQYV.

The chain recombines TRBV20-1 with TRBJ1-1; no clear D gene. The CDR3 runs to 15 residues. V was cut by 3 bases and J by 1 base, with 15 bases left in between. Germline V CDR1 and CDR2: DFQATT, SNEGSKA (reference sequence). The CDR3 protein is CSARPGGLGNTEAFF. In nucleotides, the CDR3 is TGCAGTGCTAGGCCGGGAGGACTAGGGAACACTGAAGCTTTCTTT.

This clonotype was counted only a few times. The V and J genes are TRBV7-9 and TRBJ1-2; D is perhaps TRBD1 (5 bases). Germline assignment: CDR1 SEHNR and CDR2 FQNEAQ (reference sequence). V was cut by 5 bases and J by 5 bases, with 15 bases left in between. The CDR3 length is 14 residues. CDR3 amino acids: CASSPGDPFYGYTF. The CDR3, as DNA: TGTGCCAGCAGCCCGGGGGATCCTTTTTATGGCTACACCTTC.

The chain couples TRBV3-1 to TRBJ1-6; no clear D gene. The CDR3 consists of 13 residues. V dropped 0 bases and J dropped 8 bases, with 5 bases sitting between them. Germline assignment: CDR1 LGHDT and CDR2 YNNKEL (reference sequence). CDR3 in DNA: TGTGCCAGCAGCCAAGAGGGTGATTCACCCCTCCACTTT. Translation gives CASSQEGDSPLHF.

This clonotype was seen repeatedly, ten times or more. The rearrangement joins TRBV5-1 to TRBJ1-2; TRBD1 aligns across 7 bases. J gave up 2 bases and V 4 bases, and 5 bases lay outside the gene matches. The V gene's germline CDR1 is SGHRS and CDR2 YFSETQ. The CDR3 loop spans 14 amino acids. CDR3 DNA sequence: TGCGCCAGCAGCCTAACGGGACAGAACTATGGCTACACCTTC. Translation: CASSLTGQNYGYTF. The entire variable domain, with the rest obtained from reference TRBV5-1 and TRBJ1-2, is as follows: KAGVTQTPRYLIKTRGQQVTLSCSPISGHRSVSWYQQTPGQGLQFLFEYFSETQRNKGNFPGRFSGRQFSNSRSEMNVSTLELGDSALYLCASSLTGQNYGYTFGSGTRLTVV.

This clonotype was seen only a few times. The CDR3 protein is CASTRDRGIGEQFF. The CDR3 bases are TGTGCCAGTACCCGGGACAGGGGGATCGGCGAGCAGTTCTTC. V gene TRBV19 combines with J gene TRBJ2-1; TRBD1 aligns across 11 bases. CDR3 length equals 14 residues. CDR1 LNHDA and CDR2 SQIVND come from the germline V gene (reference sequence). The junction had 9 bases not matched to a gene; V was cut back by 7 bases and J by 10 bases.

The chain employs TRBV7-8 and TRBJ2-7; TRBD1 aligns across 7 bases. This CDR3 contains 17 residues. Germline V gene sequence: CDR1 SGHVS, CDR2 FQNEAQ. The V gene end was trimmed by 1 base and the J gene end by 2 bases; junction bases not matched to a gene: 11. The CDR3 bases are TGTGCCAGCAGCTTAGGGCCAAAGGGGGCCCTAACCTACGAGCAGTACTTC. Its translation: CASSLGPKGALTYEQYF.

The rearrangement joins TRBV6-5 to TRBJ1-5; D uncertain. This CDR3 has 15 amino acids. The germline V and J ends were trimmed by 0 bases and 3 bases, with 9 bases remaining between them. The germline V gene encodes CDR1 MNHEY and CDR2 SVGAGI. For the CDR3, the DNA is TGTGCCAGCAGTTACTCACAGACCCCCAATCAGCCCCAGCATTTT. This translates into CASSYSQTPNQPQHF.

This clonotype was seen only a few times. V and J are TRBV3-1 and TRBJ2-3, with TRBD2 matching 7 bases. After removal of 0 bases from V and 11 bases from J, the junction contained 2 bases not matched to a gene. The CDR3 sequence is 12 residues long. Germline lookup yields CDR1 LGHDT and CDR2 YNNKEL (reference sequence). The CDR3: CASSQDSGMQYF. The CDR3 DNA reads TGTGCCAGCAGCCAAGACAGCGGGATGCAGTATTTT.

The genes are TRBV3-1 and TRBJ2-5, with D perhaps TRBD1 (5 bases). The CDR3 loop spans 17 amino acids. Germline V gene sequence: CDR1 LGHDT, CDR2 YNNKEL (reference sequence). V shed 0 bases and J shed 1 base, with 15 bases lying between them. Here the CDR3 DNA reads TGTGCCAGCAGCCAAGAAAGGCAGGGCTGGTCCCAAGAGACCCAGTACTTC. It encodes CASSQERQGWSQETQYF.

This clonotype was recorded many times. The rearrangement joins TRBV5-1 to TRBJ2-5, with 9 bases that match TRBD2. Germline loops: CDR1 SGHRS, CDR2 YFSETQ. This CDR3 contains 16 residues. J was trimmed by 4 bases and V by 1 base; bases with no gene match: 8. This CDR3 reads CASSLTTSGGGETQYF. The DNA of the CDR3 is TGCGCCAGCAGCTTGACGACTAGCGGAGGTGGAGAGACCCAGTACTTC. Supplemented by reference TRBV5-1 and TRBJ2-5, the full variable domain reads KAGVTQTPRYLIKTRGQQVTLSCSPISGHRSVSWYQQTPGQGLQFLFEYFSETQRNKGNFPGRFSGRQFSNSRSEMNVSTLELGDSALYLCASSLTTSGGGETQYFGPGTRLLVL.

This clonotype came up a few times. The chain carries TRBV4-1 and TRBJ1-1; TRBD1 matches 7 bases. CDR1 MGHRA and CDR2 YSYEKL come from the germline V gene. The V segment lost 4 bases and the J segment 2 bases; nucleotides outside the gene matches: 7. The CDR3 length is 15 residues. Here the CDR3 reads CASSLAGTDNTEAFF. The CDR3 coding sequence is TGCGCCAGCAGCCTCGCCGGGACAGATAACACTGAAGCTTTCTTT.

The gene calls are TRBV6-2 or TRBV6-3 and TRBJ2-5; TRBD2 might be the D (6 bases). CDR1 is MNHEY, CDR2 SVGEGT, per germline. This CDR3 spans 15 amino acids. Trimming stripped 2 bases from V and 5 bases from J, with 15 bases between. CDR3 sequence: CASSYGTRLRETQYF. CDR3 DNA sequence: TGTGCCAGCAGTTACGGGACTCGGCTAAGGGAGACCCAGTACTTC.

The rearrangement uses TRBV7-2 and TRBJ2-6; D is ambiguous. There are 14 residues in the CDR3. V shed 5 bases and J shed 2 bases, with 7 bases lying between them. Germline V gene sequence: CDR1 SGHTA, CDR2 FQGNSA. The CDR3 coding sequence is TGTGCCAGCAGCCAGCTGGCTGGGGCCAACGTCCTGACTTTC. This codes for CASSQLAGANVLTF.